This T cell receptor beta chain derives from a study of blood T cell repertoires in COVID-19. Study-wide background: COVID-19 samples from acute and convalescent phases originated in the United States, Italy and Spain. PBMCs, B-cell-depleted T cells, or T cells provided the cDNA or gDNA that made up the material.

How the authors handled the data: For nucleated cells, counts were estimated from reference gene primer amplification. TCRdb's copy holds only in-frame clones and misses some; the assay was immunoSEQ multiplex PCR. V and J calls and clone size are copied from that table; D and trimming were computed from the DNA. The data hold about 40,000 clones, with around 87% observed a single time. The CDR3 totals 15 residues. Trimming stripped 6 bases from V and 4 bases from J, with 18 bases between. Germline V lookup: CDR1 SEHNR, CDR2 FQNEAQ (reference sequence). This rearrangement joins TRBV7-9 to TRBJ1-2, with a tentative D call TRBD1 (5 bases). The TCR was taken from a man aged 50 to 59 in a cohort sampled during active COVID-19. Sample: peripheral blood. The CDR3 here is CASRKGAGERYGYTF. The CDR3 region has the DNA TGTGCCAGCAGAAAAGGGGCGGGGGAGCGCTATGGCTACACCTTC.